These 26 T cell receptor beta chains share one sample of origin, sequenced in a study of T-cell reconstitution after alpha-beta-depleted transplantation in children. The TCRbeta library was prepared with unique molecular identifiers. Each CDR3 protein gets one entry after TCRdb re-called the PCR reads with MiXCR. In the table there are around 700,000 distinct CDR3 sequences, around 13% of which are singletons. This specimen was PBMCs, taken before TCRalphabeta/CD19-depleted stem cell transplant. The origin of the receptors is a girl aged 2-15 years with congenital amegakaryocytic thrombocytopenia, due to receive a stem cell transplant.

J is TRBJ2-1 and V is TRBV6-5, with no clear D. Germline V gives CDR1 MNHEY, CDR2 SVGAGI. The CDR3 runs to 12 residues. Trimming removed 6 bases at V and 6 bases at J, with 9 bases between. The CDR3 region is CASSLPPNEQFF. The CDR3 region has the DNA TGTGCCAGCAGCCTTCCCCCCAATGAGCAGTTCTTC.

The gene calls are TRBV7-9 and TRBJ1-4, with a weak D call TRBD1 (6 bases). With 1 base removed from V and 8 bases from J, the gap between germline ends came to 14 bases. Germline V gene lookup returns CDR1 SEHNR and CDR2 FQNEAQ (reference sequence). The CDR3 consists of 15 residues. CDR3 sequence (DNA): TGTGCCAGCAGCTTAGTCGGGGGGGCCGGGGAAAAACTGTTTTTT. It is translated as CASSLVGGAGEKLFF.

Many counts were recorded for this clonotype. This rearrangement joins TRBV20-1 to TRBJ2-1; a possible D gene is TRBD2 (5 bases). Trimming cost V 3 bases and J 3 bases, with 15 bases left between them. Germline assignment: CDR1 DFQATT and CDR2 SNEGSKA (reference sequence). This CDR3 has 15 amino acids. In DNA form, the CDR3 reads TGCAGTGCTAGGGCCCTAGGGAGCCGCTACAATGAGCAGTTCTTC. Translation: CSARALGSRYNEQFF.

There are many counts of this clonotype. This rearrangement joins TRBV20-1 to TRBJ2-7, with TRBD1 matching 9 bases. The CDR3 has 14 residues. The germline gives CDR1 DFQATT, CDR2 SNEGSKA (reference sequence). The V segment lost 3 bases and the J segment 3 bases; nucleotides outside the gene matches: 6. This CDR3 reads CSASAGDRDYEQYF. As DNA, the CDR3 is TGCAGTGCTAGTGCCGGGGACAGGGACTACGAGCAGTACTTC.

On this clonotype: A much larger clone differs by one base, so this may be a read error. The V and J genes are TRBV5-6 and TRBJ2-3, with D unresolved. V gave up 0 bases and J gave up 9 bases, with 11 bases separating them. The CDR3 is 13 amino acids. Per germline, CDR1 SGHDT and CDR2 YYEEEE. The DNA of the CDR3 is TGTGCCAGCAGCTTGGAACGGATTCAAACGCAGTATTTT. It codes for CASSLERIQTQYF.

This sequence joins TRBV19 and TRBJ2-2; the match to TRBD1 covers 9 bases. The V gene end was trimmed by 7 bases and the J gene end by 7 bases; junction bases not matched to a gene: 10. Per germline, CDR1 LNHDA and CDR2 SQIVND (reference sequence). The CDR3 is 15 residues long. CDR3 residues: CASTRGTGMGGELFF. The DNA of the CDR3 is TGTGCCAGTACCAGGGGGACAGGGATGGGCGGGGAGCTGTTTTTT.

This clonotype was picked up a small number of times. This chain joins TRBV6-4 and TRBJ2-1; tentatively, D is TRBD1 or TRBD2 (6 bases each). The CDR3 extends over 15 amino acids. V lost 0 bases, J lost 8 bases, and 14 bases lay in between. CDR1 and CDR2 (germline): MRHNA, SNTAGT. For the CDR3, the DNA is TGTGCCAGCAGTGACTCAGGGGGGATGGGAGATGAGCAGTTCTTC. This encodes CASSDSGGMGDEQFF.

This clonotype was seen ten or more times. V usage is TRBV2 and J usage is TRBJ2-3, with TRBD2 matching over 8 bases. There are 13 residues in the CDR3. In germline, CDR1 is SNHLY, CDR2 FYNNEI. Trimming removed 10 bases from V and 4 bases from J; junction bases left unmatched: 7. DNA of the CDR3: TGTGCCAACTCGGGACTAGTCGCAGATACGCAGTATTTT. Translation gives CANSGLVADTQYF.

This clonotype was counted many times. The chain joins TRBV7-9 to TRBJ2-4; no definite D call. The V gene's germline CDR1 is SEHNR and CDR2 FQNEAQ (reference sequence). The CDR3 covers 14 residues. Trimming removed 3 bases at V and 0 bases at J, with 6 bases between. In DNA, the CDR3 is TGTGCCAGCAGCTTCGGAATAGCCAAAAACATTCAGTACTTC. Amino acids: CASSFGIAKNIQYF.

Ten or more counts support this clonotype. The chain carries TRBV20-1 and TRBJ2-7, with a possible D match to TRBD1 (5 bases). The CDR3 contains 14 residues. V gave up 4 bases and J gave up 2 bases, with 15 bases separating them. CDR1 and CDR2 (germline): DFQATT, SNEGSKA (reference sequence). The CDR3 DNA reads TGCAGTGCTACCTTGACAGCGCTCCCCTACGAGCAGTACTTC. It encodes CSATLTALPYEQYF.

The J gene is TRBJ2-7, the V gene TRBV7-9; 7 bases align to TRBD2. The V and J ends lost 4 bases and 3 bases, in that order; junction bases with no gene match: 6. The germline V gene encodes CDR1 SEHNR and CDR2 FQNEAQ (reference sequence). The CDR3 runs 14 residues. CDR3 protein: CASSSPRGVYEQYF. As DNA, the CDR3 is TGTGCCAGCAGCTCACCCCGGGGGGTCTACGAGCAGTACTTC.

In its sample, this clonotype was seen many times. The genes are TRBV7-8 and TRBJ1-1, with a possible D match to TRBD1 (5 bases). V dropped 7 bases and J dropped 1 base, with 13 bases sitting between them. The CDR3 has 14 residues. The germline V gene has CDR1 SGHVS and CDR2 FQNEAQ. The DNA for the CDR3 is TGTGCCAGCAAATGGACACCCGGGAACACTGAAGCTTTCTTT. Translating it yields CASKWTPGNTEAFF.

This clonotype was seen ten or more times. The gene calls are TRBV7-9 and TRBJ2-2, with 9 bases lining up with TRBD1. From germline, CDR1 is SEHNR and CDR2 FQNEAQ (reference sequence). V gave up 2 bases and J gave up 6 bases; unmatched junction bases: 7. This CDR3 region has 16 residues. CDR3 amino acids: CASSLRRDRDSGELFF. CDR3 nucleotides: TGTGCCAGCAGCTTACGAAGGGACAGGGATTCCGGGGAGCTGTTTTTT. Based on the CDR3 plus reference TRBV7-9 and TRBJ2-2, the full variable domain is DTGVSQNPRHKITKRGQNVTFRCDPISEHNRLYWYRQTLGQGPEFLTYFQNEAQLEKSRLLSDRFSAERPKGSFSTLEIQRTEQGDSAMYLCASSLRRDRDSGELFFGEGSRLTVL.

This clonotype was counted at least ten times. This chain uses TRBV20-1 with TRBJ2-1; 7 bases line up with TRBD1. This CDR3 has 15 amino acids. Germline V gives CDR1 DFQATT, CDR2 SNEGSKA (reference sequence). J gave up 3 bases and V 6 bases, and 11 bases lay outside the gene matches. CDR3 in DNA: TGCAGTGCAATTCCAGGGGGAAGGCGCTACAATGAGCAGTTCTTC. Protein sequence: CSAIPGGRRYNEQFF.

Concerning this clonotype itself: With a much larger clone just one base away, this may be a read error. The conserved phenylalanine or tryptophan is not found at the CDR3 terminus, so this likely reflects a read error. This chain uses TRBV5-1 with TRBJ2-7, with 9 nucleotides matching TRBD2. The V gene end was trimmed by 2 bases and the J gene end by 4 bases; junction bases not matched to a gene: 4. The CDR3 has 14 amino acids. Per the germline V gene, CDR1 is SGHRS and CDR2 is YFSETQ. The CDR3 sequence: CASSFPSGEYEQYI. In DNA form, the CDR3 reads TGCGCCAGCAGCTTCCCTAGCGGGGAATACGAGCAGTACATC.

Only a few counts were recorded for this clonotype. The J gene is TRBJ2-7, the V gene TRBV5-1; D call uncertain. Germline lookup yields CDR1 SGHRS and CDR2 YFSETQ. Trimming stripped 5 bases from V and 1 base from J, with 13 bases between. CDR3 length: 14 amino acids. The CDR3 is CASRLEQASYEQYF. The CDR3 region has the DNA TGCGCCAGCAGATTAGAGCAGGCTTCCTACGAGCAGTACTTC.

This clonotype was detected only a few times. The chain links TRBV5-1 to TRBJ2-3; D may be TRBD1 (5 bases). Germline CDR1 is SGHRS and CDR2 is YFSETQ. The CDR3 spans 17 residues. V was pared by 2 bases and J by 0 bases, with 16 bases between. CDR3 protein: CASSLSTGPTSTDTQYF. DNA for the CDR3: TGCGCCAGCAGCTTATCAACAGGCCCTACTAGCACAGATACGCAGTATTTT.

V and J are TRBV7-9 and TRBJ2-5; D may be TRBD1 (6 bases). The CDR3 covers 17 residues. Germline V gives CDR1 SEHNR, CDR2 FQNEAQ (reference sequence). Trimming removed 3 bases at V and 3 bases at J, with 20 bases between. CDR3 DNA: TGTGCCAGCAGCTTTTTTCCTGGGACAAGCTACGAAGAGACCCAGTACTTC. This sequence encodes CASSFFPGTSYEETQYF.

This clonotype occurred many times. CDR3 region: CSALLETSDPTDTQYF. CDR3 nucleotides: TGCAGTGCTCTACTCGAGACTAGCGACCCCACAGATACGCAGTATTTT. The rearrangement uses TRBV20-1 and TRBJ2-3; 8 nucleotides line up with TRBD2. V shed 5 bases, J shed 2 bases, and the junction held 12 bases outside the gene matches. This CDR3 comprises 16 residues. The germline V gene encodes CDR1 DFQATT and CDR2 SNEGSKA (reference sequence).

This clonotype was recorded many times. The CDR3 DNA sequence: TGCGCCAGCAGCTTGGGCGGGAGTAAGTACAATGAGCAGTTCTTC. The encoded protein is CASSLGGSKYNEQFF. The chain carries TRBV5-1 and TRBJ2-1, with TRBD2 matching 7 bases. The V segment lost 0 bases and the J segment 4 bases; nucleotides outside the gene matches: 4. The V gene's germline CDR1 is SGHRS and CDR2 YFSETQ. The CDR3 has 15 amino acids.

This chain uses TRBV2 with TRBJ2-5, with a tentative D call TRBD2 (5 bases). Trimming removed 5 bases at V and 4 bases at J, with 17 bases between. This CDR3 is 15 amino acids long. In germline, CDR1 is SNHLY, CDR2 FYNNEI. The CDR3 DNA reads TGTGCCAGCAGTCCCCTTTCGGCGGGCGCAGAGACCCAGTACTTC. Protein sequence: CASSPLSAGAETQYF.

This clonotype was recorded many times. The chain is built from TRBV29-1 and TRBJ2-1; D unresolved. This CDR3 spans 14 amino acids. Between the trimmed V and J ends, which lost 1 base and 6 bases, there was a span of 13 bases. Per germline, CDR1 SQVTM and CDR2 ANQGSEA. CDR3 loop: CSVEGTPGSNEQFF. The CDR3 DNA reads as TGCAGCGTTGAAGGGACCCCCGGTTCCAATGAGCAGTTCTTC.

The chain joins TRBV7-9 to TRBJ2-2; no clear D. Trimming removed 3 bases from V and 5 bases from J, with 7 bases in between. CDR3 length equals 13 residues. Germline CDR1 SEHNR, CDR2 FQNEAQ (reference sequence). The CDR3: CASSFRLTGELFF. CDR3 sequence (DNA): TGTGCCAGCAGCTTTCGGCTGACCGGGGAGCTGTTTTTT.

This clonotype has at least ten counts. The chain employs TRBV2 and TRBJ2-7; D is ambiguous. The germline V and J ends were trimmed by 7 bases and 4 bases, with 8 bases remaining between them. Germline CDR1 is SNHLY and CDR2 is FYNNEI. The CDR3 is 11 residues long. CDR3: CASTLGYEQYF. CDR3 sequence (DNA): TGTGCCAGCACTCTAGGGTACGAGCAGTACTTC.

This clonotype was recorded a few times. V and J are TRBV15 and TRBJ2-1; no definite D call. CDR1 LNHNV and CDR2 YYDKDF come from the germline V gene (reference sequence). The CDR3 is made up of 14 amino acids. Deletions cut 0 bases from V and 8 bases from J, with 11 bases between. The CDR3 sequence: CATSRDVGGDEQFF. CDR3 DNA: TGTGCCACCAGCAGAGATGTTGGCGGCGATGAGCAGTTCTTC. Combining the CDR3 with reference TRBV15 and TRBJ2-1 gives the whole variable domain DAMVIQNPRYQVTQFGKPVTLSCSQTLNHNVMYWYQQKSSQAPKLLFHYYDKDFNNEADTPDNFQSRRPNTSFCFLDIRSPGLGDTAMYLCATSRDVGGDEQFFGPGTRLTVL.

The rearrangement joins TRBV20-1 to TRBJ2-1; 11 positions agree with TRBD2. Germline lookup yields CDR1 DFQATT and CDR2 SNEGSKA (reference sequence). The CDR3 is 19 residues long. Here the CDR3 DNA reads TGCTGGGCTTATGCCCCGGGCCTAGCGGGAGGCCCATCCTACAATGAGCAGTTCTTC. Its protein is CWAYAPGLAGGPSYNEQFF.